Following are 6 T cell receptor beta chains from one sample sequenced in a study of blood T cell repertoires in COVID-19. Only in-frame clones appear in the TCRdb table, and some are missing; sequencing was by immunoSEQ multiplex PCR. This sample has about 310,000 clones, with 75% to 90% found just once. Source material: PBMCs or T cells enriched from blood (not recorded which). These TCRs come from a man between 25 and 39 years old who had recovered from COVID-19.

The chain combines TRBV18 with TRBJ1-5; no reliable D call. Germline CDR1 reads KGHSH; CDR2 reads LQKENI. CDR3 size: 15 residues. V dropped 2 bases and J dropped 2 bases, with 10 bases sitting between them. In nucleotides, the CDR3 is TGTGCCAGCTCACCAGTACAGATACGCAATCAGCCCCAGCATTTT. Its protein product is CASSPVQIRNQPQHF.

A few counts support this clone. The J gene is TRBJ2-2, the V gene TRBV5-5; D is perhaps TRBD2 (5 bases). The CDR3 spans 17 residues. From germline, CDR1 is SGHKS and CDR2 YYEKEE (reference sequence). V lost 0 bases to trimming and J lost 3 bases, with 15 bases between them. CDR3 sequence: CASSLVGVGVDTGELFF. The CDR3 coding sequence is TGTGCCAGCAGCTTGGTCGGTGTCGGGGTCGACACCGGGGAGCTGTTTTTT.

This sequence joins TRBV3-1 (or the pseudogene TRBV3-2) and TRBJ1-3; D remains ambiguous. Per germline, CDR1 LGHDT and CDR2 YNNKEL (reference sequence). The CDR3 spans 15 residues. With 4 bases removed from V and 7 bases from J, the gap between germline ends came to 17 bases. The CDR3 DNA is TGTGCCAGCAGCCCTCGAGGCGGTTCCCCGAACACCATATATTTT. This encodes CASSPRGGSPNTIYF.

The J gene is TRBJ1-2, the V gene TRBV7-2, with unresolved D. Germline CDR1 is SGHTA and CDR2 is FQGNSA. The CDR3 runs 13 residues. Trimming removed 5 bases at V and 4 bases at J, with 11 bases between. CDR3 nucleotide sequence: TGTGCCAGCAGCGCAGGCAGGTCCTATGGCTACACCTTC. Protein sequence: CASSAGRSYGYTF.

In this sample, this clone turned up once. V gene TRBV6-1 combines with J gene TRBJ1-1; no clear D. The germline V gene has CDR1 MNHNS and CDR2 SASEGT. This CDR3 spans 18 amino acids. Trimming removed 4 bases at V and 6 bases at J, with 27 bases between. This chain's CDR3 is CASSVSGWEPGGSPEAFF. CDR3 nucleotide sequence: TGTGCCAGCAGTGTGTCGGGGTGGGAGCCCGGAGGGAGCCCTGAAGCTTTCTTT.

The chain is built from TRBV14 and TRBJ1-2, with TRBD1 identical over 8 bases. Trimming took 1 base from V and 5 from J; bases not matched to a gene: 9. Germline loops: CDR1 SGHDN, CDR2 FVKESK. The CDR3 spans 16 residues. CDR3 DNA sequence: TGTGCCAGCAGCCAAGCGGGCCAGGGGGCCAAGTATGGCTACACCTTC. Its translation: CASSQAGQGAKYGYTF.